The text below deals with one T cell receptor beta chain. Its specificity is not known. This same CDR3 is encoded by further DNA sequences in the sample. Libraries were prepared by immunoSEQ multiplex PCR; TCRdb keeps only in-frame clonotypes and omits some of them. The sample lists approximately 2,300,000 clones, less than 95% occurring once. V was clipped by 4 bases and J by 4 bases, with 13 bases between them. The germline V gene has CDR1 MNHEY and CDR2 SMNVEV (reference sequence). There are 14 residues in the CDR3. The data stem from a study of shared clonotypes between healthy human individuals. Study overall: CD4 naive cells filled three plates per donor, CD4 memory three, CD8 naive two and CD8 memory one.

The study, taken as a whole, reports: Among donors, sharing of clonotypes was expected to be affected by sequencing depth.

Only Caucasian adults living in Nashville, Tennessee served as donors. This clonotype was sampled from a man between 18 and 35 years old in good health. Some clones in this sample may be carry-over from other donors' samples. Sequenced: naive CD4+ T cells from PBMCs. Regarding subset: CD45RA+ positively selected. The chain couples TRBV27 to TRBJ1-2; D is ambiguous. This CDR3 is CASSSGGSIYGYTF. CDR3 bases: TGTGCCAGCAGTTCAGGAGGGAGTATCTATGGCTACACCTTC.